This TCR beta chain comes out of a study of blood T cell repertoires in COVID-19. As for the study in general: Material from acute and convalescent COVID-19 was sourced from the United States, Italy and Spain. The analysed material was cDNA or gDNA that came from T cells, B-cell-depleted T cells, or PBMCs.

The CDR3 sequence is 16 residues long. Germline CDR1 reads KGHSH; CDR2 reads LQKENI. Trimming cost V 2 bases and J 8 bases, with 18 bases left between them. Under the authors' procedure: Amplified reference gene primers provided the basis for estimating nucleated cell counts. Data came from immunoSEQ multiplex PCR; TCRdb stores just in-frame clones and leaves some out. V, J and clone size reflect that table, while D and trimming were determined from the DNA. The sample has 200,000 to 250,000 clones; roughly nine tenths are singletons. The chain combines TRBV18 with TRBJ1-4, with a weak D call TRBD1 (6 bases). This sequence was found in a woman aged 18-35 years who had recovered from COVID-19. Sequenced: peripheral blood. The CDR3 DNA follows: TGTGCCAGCTCACCAGTTCAGAAAGGGGGTGAGGAAAAACTGTTTTTT. Its translation is CASSPVQKGGEEKLFF.